This is a list of T cell receptor beta chains from one sample in a study of T-cell memory formation after mild COVID-19. TCRdb used MiXCR to reprocess the 5' RACE reads, holding one entry per CDR3 protein. Among a few hundred thousand distinct CDR3 sequences listed, about a sixth were seen once. The source material was PBMCs or a T cell subset sorted from them (not recorded which). The source is a man aged 18 to 30 who had mild COVID-19 (a few samples of this study predate the infection). Cell type and time point are not known. The CDR3 runs from the conserved cysteine through the conserved F or W. Fields, in order: V gene, J gene, clone size, D gene, CDR3 protein, CDR3 DNA. D genes are given only for firm matches. Clone size is given for some rows only: seen once, a few or many times, or a class if the clone is expanded.

V: TRBV11-1
J: TRBJ1-1
size: few
D: NA
CDR3: CASSWRHTEAFF
DNA: TGTGCCAGCAGCTGGCGGCACACTGAAGCTTTCTTT

V: TRBV7-6
J: TRBJ2-5
size: few
D: NA
CDR3: CASSGFGGLLETQYF
DNA: TGTGCCAGCAGTGGGTTCGGGGGGCTACTGGAGACCCAGTACTTC

V: TRBV27
J: TRBJ1-5
size: few
D: NA
CDR3: CASSRRWDGGSQPQHF
DNA: TGTGCCAGCAGTCGCAGGTGGGACGGAGGGAGTCAGCCCCAGCATTTT

V: TRBV3-1
J: TRBJ2-7
size: many
D: TRBD1
CDR3: CASSLGTAYEQYF
DNA: TGTGCCAGCAGCCTAGGGACAGCCTACGAGCAGTACTTC

V: TRBV25-1
J: TRBJ2-7
size: few
D: NA
CDR3: CASTAAYEQYF
DNA: TGTGCCAGCACGGCAGCCTACGAGCAGTACTTC

V: TRBV2
J: TRBJ2-3
size: NA
D: NA
CDR3: CASKWYADTQYF
DNA: TGTGCCAGCAAGTGGTATGCAGATACGCAGTATTTT

V: TRBV5-4
J: TRBJ2-1
size: NA
D: TRBD1
CDR3: CASSLQTGGTYNEQFF
DNA: TGTGCCAGCAGCTTACAGACAGGGGGCACCTACAATGAGCAGTTCTTC

V: TRBV5-1
J: TRBJ1-3
size: NA
D: NA
CDR3: CASSLEQGRTGNTIYF
DNA: TGCGCCAGCAGCTTGGAACAGGGCCGAACTGGAAACACCATATATTTT

V: TRBV20-1
J: TRBJ2-1
size: NA
D: TRBD2
CDR3: CSARGTSGGSNEQFF
DNA: TGCAGTGCTAGGGGGACTAGCGGGGGGTCCAATGAGCAGTTCTTC

V: TRBV7-9
J: TRBJ1-2
size: NA
D: NA
CDR3: CASSLGPYGYTF
DNA: TGTGCCAGCAGCCTAGGTCCCTATGGCTACACCTTC

V: TRBV6-5
J: TRBJ1-2
size: few
D: TRBD1
CDR3: CASSYSGTGGSYGYTF
DNA: TGTGCCAGCAGTTACTCCGGGACAGGGGGGTCCTATGGCTACACCTTC

V: TRBV9
J: TRBJ1-6
size: few
D: NA
CDR3: CASSGPGLFNSPLHF
DNA: TGTGCCAGCAGCGGTCCGGGGCTCTTTAATTCACCCCTCCACTTT

V: TRBV20-1
J: TRBJ1-2
size: few
D: NA
CDR3: CSALSGVDGYTF
DNA: TGCAGTGCTCTCTCAGGGGTCGATGGCTACACCTTC

V: TRBV7-9
J: TRBJ1-2
size: few
D: NA
CDR3: CASSFGDGHYGYTF
DNA: TGTGCCAGCAGCTTTGGAGACGGACACTATGGCTACACCTTC

V: TRBV5-1
J: TRBJ2-3
size: few
D: TRBD1
CDR3: CASSRQGDPDTQYF
DNA: TGCGCCAGCAGCCGACAGGGAGATCCAGATACGCAGTATTTT

V: TRBV7-2
J: TRBJ2-7
size: NA
D: NA
CDR3: CASSLTVSSYEQYF
DNA: TGTGCCAGCAGCCTCACCGTCAGCTCCTACGAGCAGTACTTC

V: TRBV7-9
J: TRBJ1-2
size: few
D: NA
CDR3: CASSLDRQTYGYTF
DNA: TGTGCCAGCAGTTTGGACCGCCAGACCTATGGCTACACCTTC

V: TRBV10-3
J: TRBJ2-2
size: few
D: NA
CDR3: CAISYRTGELFF
DNA: TGTGCCATCAGTTACCGCACCGGGGAGCTGTTTTTT

V: TRBV20-1
J: TRBJ2-1
size: NA
D: NA
CDR3: CSARDWGHEQFF
DNA: TGCAGTGCTAGAGATTGGGGCCATGAGCAGTTCTTC

V: TRBV4-1
J: TRBJ2-1
size: few
D: NA
CDR3: CASSHRGSDEQFF
DNA: TGCGCCAGCAGCCATAGGGGTTCTGATGAGCAGTTCTTC

V: TRBV10-3
J: TRBJ2-3
size: NA
D: NA
CDR3: CAISESGAARVTDTQYF
DNA: TGTGCCATCAGTGAGTCGGGGGCCGCTAGGGTCACAGATACGCAGTATTTT

V: TRBV5-6
J: TRBJ1-1
size: few
D: NA
CDR3: CASSLIGSTEAFF
DNA: TGTGCCAGCAGCTTGATCGGGAGCACTGAAGCTTTCTTT

V: TRBV20-1
J: TRBJ2-1
size: NA
D: NA
CDR3: CSASPRVDNEQFF
DNA: TGCAGTGCTAGCCCCAGGGTTGACAATGAGCAGTTCTTC

V: TRBV2
J: TRBJ1-3
size: few
D: NA
CDR3: CAAGGDFPGNTIYF
DNA: TGTGCCGCCGGAGGGGACTTCCCCGGAAACACCATATATTTT

V: TRBV6-2/TRBV6-3
J: TRBJ2-3
size: NA
D: NA
CDR3: CASSSRTKYTQYF
DNA: TGTGCCAGCAGTTCCAGGACAAAATATACGCAGTATTTT

V: TRBV5-1
J: TRBJ1-1
size: many
D: NA
CDR3: CASSLGTVGAEAFF
DNA: TGCGCCAGCAGCTTAGGGACGGTAGGCGCTGAAGCTTTCTTT

V: TRBV11-2
J: TRBJ2-3
size: few
D: TRBD2
CDR3: CASGNRGEGTDTQYF
DNA: TGTGCCAGCGGGAATCGGGGGGAAGGCACAGATACGCAGTATTTT

V: TRBV29-1
J: TRBJ1-1
size: NA
D: NA
CDR3: CSGKNTEAFF
DNA: TGCAGCGGTAAGAACACTGAAGCTTTCTTT

V: TRBV9
J: TRBJ2-3
size: few
D: TRBD1
CDR3: CASSVDPPQGARDTQYF
DNA: TGTGCCAGCAGCGTAGACCCGCCCCAGGGGGCTAGGGATACGCAGTATTTT

V: TRBV29-1
J: TRBJ2-6
size: few
D: NA
CDR3: CSARSPGHLSSGANVLTF
DNA: TGCAGCGCCAGGTCCCCGGGACACCTATCCTCTGGGGCCAACGTCCTGACTTTC

V: TRBV20-1
J: TRBJ2-7
size: many
D: NA
CDR3: CSALGRAAYEQYF
DNA: TGCAGTGCCCTCGGCAGAGCTGCCTACGAGCAGTACTTC

V: TRBV6-2/TRBV6-3
J: TRBJ1-1
size: NA
D: NA
CDR3: CASSYWGPTEAFF
DNA: TGTGCCAGCAGTTACTGGGGGCCCACTGAAGCTTTCTTT

V: TRBV12-3/TRBV12-4
J: TRBJ2-2
size: NA
D: TRBD2
CDR3: CASSRGGNTGELFF
DNA: TGTGCCAGCAGCCGCGGGGGGAACACCGGGGAGCTGTTTTTT

V: TRBV7-9
J: TRBJ1-5
size: NA
D: NA
CDR3: CASSLVGSRQPQHF
DNA: TGTGCCAGCAGCTTAGTGGGGTCGCGGCAGCCCCAGCATTTT

V: TRBV27
J: TRBJ2-1
size: many
D: TRBD2
CDR3: CASSAGTSGETPYNEQFF
DNA: TGTGCCAGCAGTGCTGGGACTAGCGGGGAGACACCCTACAATGAGCAGTTCTTC

V: TRBV2
J: TRBJ1-1
size: NA
D: NA
CDR3: CASSDGNRVIAFF
DNA: TGTGCCAGCAGTGATGGAAATCGAGTCATAGCTTTCTTT

V: TRBV3-1
J: TRBJ1-5
size: few
D: NA
CDR3: CASSQGGDLQPQHF
DNA: TGTGCCAGCAGCCAAGGTGGGGATCTACAGCCCCAGCATTTT

V: TRBV24-1
J: TRBJ2-3
size: few
D: NA
CDR3: CATSDFKTGGDTQYF
DNA: TGTGCCACCAGTGATTTTAAGACTGGGGGAGATACGCAGTATTTT

V: TRBV5-5
J: TRBJ2-2
size: NA
D: NA
CDR3: CASSFRVPTTNTGELFF
DNA: TGTGCCAGCAGCTTCAGGGTCCCTACGACAAACACCGGGGAGCTGTTTTTT

V: TRBV24-1
J: TRBJ2-2
size: few
D: NA
CDR3: CATSVGPGELFF
DNA: TGTGCCACCAGTGTCGGGCCAGGGGAGCTGTTTTTT

V: TRBV3-1
J: TRBJ2-1
size: few
D: TRBD2
CDR3: CASSQGGLAGNNEQFF
DNA: TGTGCCAGCAGCCAAGGCGGACTAGCCGGGAATAATGAGCAGTTCTTC

V: TRBV6-5
J: TRBJ2-3
size: few
D: NA
CDR3: CASSYFGGTDTQYF
DNA: TGTGCCAGCAGTTACTTCGGGGGCACAGATACGCAGTATTTT

V: TRBV20-1
J: TRBJ2-2
size: NA
D: TRBD2
CDR3: CSATPPGLVYTGELFF
DNA: TGCAGTGCTACCCCCCCTGGACTAGTCTACACCGGGGAGCTGTTTTTT

V: TRBV15
J: TRBJ2-7
size: few
D: NA
CDR3: CATSRDRSGSYEQYF
DNA: TGTGCCACCAGCAGAGACCGAAGTGGGTCTTACGAGCAGTACTTC

V: TRBV6-5
J: TRBJ2-2
size: NA
D: NA
CDR3: CASSYSIGGTGELFF
DNA: TGTGCCAGCAGTTACTCGATTGGGGGCACCGGGGAGCTGTTTTTT

V: TRBV4-3
J: TRBJ2-5
size: few
D: NA
CDR3: CASSRQRGLQETQYF
DNA: TGCGCCAGCAGCCGTCAAAGAGGCTTACAAGAGACCCAGTACTTC

V: TRBV18
J: TRBJ1-5
size: NA
D: TRBD1
CDR3: CASSWTGVTQPQHF
DNA: TGTGCCAGCTCATGGACAGGGGTGACTCAGCCCCAGCATTTT

V: TRBV6-6
J: TRBJ2-2
size: NA
D: TRBD2
CDR3: CASRTTSGGMSGELFF
DNA: TGTGCCAGCAGGACAACTAGCGGGGGGATGTCCGGGGAGCTGTTTTTT

V: TRBV7-9
J: TRBJ2-1
size: many
D: TRBD2
CDR3: CASSVPSGGRHNEQFF
DNA: TGTGCCAGCAGCGTACCTAGCGGGGGGCGACACAATGAGCAGTTCTTC

V: TRBV7-2
J: TRBJ1-4
size: few
D: NA
CDR3: CASSLAGTTNEKLFF
DNA: TGTGCCAGCAGCTTAGCCGGAACAACTAATGAAAAACTGTTTTTT

V: TRBV5-1
J: TRBJ1-4
size: many
D: TRBD1
CDR3: CASSLYLGQSKLFF
DNA: TGCGCCAGCAGCTTGTACCTGGGACAGTCAAAACTGTTTTTT

V: TRBV12-3/TRBV12-4
J: TRBJ1-1
size: NA
D: TRBD1
CDR3: CASRRDRDTEAFF
DNA: TGTGCCAGCAGAAGGGACAGGGACACTGAAGCTTTCTTT

V: TRBV12-3/TRBV12-4
J: TRBJ2-1
size: few
D: NA
CDR3: CASSLKRLAAGEQFF
DNA: TGTGCCAGCAGTTTAAAGAGATTAGCGGCGGGTGAGCAGTTCTTC

V: TRBV18
J: TRBJ2-1
size: many
D: NA
CDR3: CASSPPRMAGASNEQFF
DNA: TGTGCCAGCTCACCCCCCCGGATGGCGGGGGCCAGCAATGAGCAGTTCTTC

V: TRBV24-1
J: TRBJ2-1
size: few
D: TRBD2
CDR3: CATSDLAGNGEQFF
DNA: TGTGCCACCAGTGACCTAGCGGGGAATGGGGAGCAGTTCTTC

V: TRBV5-1
J: TRBJ1-2
size: NA
D: NA
CDR3: CASSPLDADGYTF
DNA: TGCGCCAGCAGCCCCCTAGACGCTGACGGCTACACCTTC

V: TRBV12-5
J: TRBJ1-1
size: NA
D: TRBD1
CDR3: CASAVTGDTEAFF
DNA: TGTGCTAGTGCCGTGACAGGGGACACTGAAGCTTTCTTT